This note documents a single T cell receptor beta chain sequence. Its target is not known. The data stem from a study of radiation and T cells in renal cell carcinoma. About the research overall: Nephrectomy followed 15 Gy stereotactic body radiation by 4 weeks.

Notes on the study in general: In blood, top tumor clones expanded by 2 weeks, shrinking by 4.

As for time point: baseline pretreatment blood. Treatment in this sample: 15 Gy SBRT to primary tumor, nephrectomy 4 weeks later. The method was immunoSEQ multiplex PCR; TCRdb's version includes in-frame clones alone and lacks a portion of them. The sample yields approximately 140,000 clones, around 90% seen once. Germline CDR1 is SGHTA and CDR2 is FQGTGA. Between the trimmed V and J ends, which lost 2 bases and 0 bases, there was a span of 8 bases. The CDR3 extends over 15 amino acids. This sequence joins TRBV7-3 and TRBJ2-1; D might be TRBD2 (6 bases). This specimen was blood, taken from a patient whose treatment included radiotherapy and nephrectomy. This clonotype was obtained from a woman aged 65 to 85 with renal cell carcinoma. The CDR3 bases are TGTGCCAGCAGCTTAGACGGGAGCTCCTACAATGAGCAGTTCTTC. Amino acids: CASSLDGSSYNEQFF.